The rows below give T cell receptor beta chains drawn from one sample of a study of T cell repertoires in cytomegalovirus infection. TCRdb reprocessed the reads via MiXCR and lists one record per CDR3 protein. The data hold about 530,000 distinct CDR3 sequences, with more than 20% observed a single time. Sample: PBMCs. The receptors come from a human donor in good health (CMV status not recorded). Some clones in this sample may be carry-over from other donors' samples. The CDR3 runs from the conserved cysteine through the conserved F or W. A D gene is named only where the DNA matches it firmly. Clone size, where shown, is once, few, many, or a class for clones that have expanded.

TRBD1,few,TRBV28,TRBJ1-4,CASSSFLGTAVLGANEKLFF,TGTGCCAGCAGTTCCTTCCTCGGGACAGCAGTTCTCGGGGCTAATGAAAAACTGTTTTTT
-,few,TRBV18,TRBJ1-1,CASSPIAEGGTEAFF,TGTGCCAGCTCACCCATCGCGGAGGGGGGCACTGAAGCTTTCTTT
TRBD2,few,TRBV6-1,TRBJ2-7,CASSSRRGRAIYEQYF,TGTGCCAGCAGTTCCAGACGTGGGAGGGCCATCTACGAGCAGTACTTC
-,-,TRBV29-1,TRBJ2-3,CSVDAPPTDTQYF,TGCAGCGTTGATGCTCCCCCCACAGATACGCAGTATTTT
-,-,TRBV20-1,TRBJ1-3,CSAREHATGSGNTIYF,TGCAGTGCTAGGGAACACGCCACCGGCTCTGGAAACACCATATATTTT
TRBD2,few,TRBV6-2/TRBV6-3,TRBJ2-1,CASSYSGLGAEQFF,TGTGCCAGCAGTTACTCGGGACTAGGAGCTGAGCAGTTCTTC
-,-,TRBV30,TRBJ2-2,CAWTYQNTGELFF,TGTGCCTGGACGTATCAGAACACCGGGGAGCTGTTTTTT
-,-,TRBV10-3,TRBJ2-7,CAIGGNEQYF,TGTGCCATCGGTGGGAACGAGCAGTACTTC
-,-,TRBV5-1,TRBJ1-1,CASSFTFTDTEAFF,TGCGCCAGCAGCTTCACCTTCACGGACACTGAAGCTTTCTTT
-,few,TRBV19,TRBJ1-1,CASSIVNSKNTEAFF,TGTGCCAGTAGTATAGTGAACAGCAAGAACACTGAAGCTTTCTTT
TRBD2,many,TRBV7-2,TRBJ2-5,CASSLGGTRLRETQYF,TGTGCCAGCAGCTTAGGGGGGACTAGATTGAGGGAGACCCAGTACTTC
TRBD2,few,TRBV7-2,TRBJ2-1,CASRKGTSGLYNEQFF,TGTGCCAGCAGAAAAGGGACTAGCGGTCTCTACAATGAGCAGTTCTTC
TRBD1,many,TRBV6-2/TRBV6-3,TRBJ1-5,CASSRDRGTNQPQHF,TGTGCCAGCAGTCGCGACAGGGGTACCAATCAGCCCCAGCATTTT
-,few,TRBV6-6,TRBJ2-6,CASSYSASGSGANVLTF,TGTGCCAGCAGTTACTCGGCATCAGGGTCTGGGGCCAACGTCCTGACTTTC
TRBD1,-,TRBV28,TRBJ1-5,CASSSLDRGHQPQHF,TGTGCCAGCAGTTCGCTAGACAGGGGGCATCAGCCCCAGCATTTT
-,many,TRBV7-2,TRBJ2-3,CASSSSNTDTQYF,TGTGCCAGCAGCTCGAGTAACACAGATACGCAGTATTTT
-,few,TRBV6-6,TRBJ2-1,CASTRRGYNEQFF,TGTGCCAGCACCCGCCGTGGATACAATGAGCAGTTCTTC